Listed here are 22 T cell receptor beta chains from one sample, sequenced in a study of T cells after yellow fever vaccination. A single record per CDR3 protein comes from TCRdb applying MiXCR to the 5' RACE reads. The table includes 500,000 to 650,000 distinct CDR3 sequences, approximately 13% detected once. The sample here was PBMCs, taken on the day of the yellow fever booster vaccination. The receptors shown here come from a man under 40 who received the YFV17D yellow fever vaccine.

The J gene is TRBJ2-6, the V gene TRBV28; D is unclear. The V gene's germline CDR1 is MDHEN and CDR2 SYDVKM. This CDR3 contains 15 residues. The V end lost 5 bases, the J end lost 0 bases, and 8 bases lay between the germline ends. This CDR3 is CASSGIYSGANVLTF. The CDR3 nucleotides are TGTGCCAGCAGTGGAATATACTCTGGGGCCAACGTCCTGACTTTC. Together with reference TRBV28 and TRBJ2-6, the CDR3 gives the full variable domain: DVKVTQSSRYLVKRTGEKVFLECVQDMDHENMFWYRQDPGLGLRLIYFSYDVKMKEKGDIPEGYSVSREKKERFSLILESASTNQTSMYLCASSGIYSGANVLTFGAGSRLTVL.

The chain employs TRBV28 and TRBJ2-7; D not certain. With 6 bases removed from V and 5 bases from J, the gap between germline ends came to 17 bases. The CDR3 contains 14 residues. Germline lookup yields CDR1 MDHEN and CDR2 SYDVKM. This chain's CDR3 is CASRPALVNNEQYF. The CDR3, as DNA: TGTGCCAGCAGGCCGGCTCTAGTGAATAACGAGCAGTACTTC.

This clonotype was counted ten times or more. V usage is TRBV5-1 and J usage is TRBJ2-3, with D perhaps being TRBD1 or TRBD2 (6 bases each). V lost 1 base and J 0 bases, leaving 9 bases between the germline ends. Germline lookup yields CDR1 SGHRS and CDR2 YFSETQ. CDR3 size: 15 residues. CDR3 amino acids: CASSLTGTSTDTQYF. CDR3 nucleotides: TGCGCCAGCAGCTTGACAGGGACTAGCACAGATACGCAGTATTTT.

The chain uses TRBV19 and TRBJ2-7; the D is unclear. There are 13 residues in the CDR3. Germline V gene data show CDR1 as LNHDA and CDR2 as SQIVND (reference sequence). With 4 bases removed from V and 6 bases from J, the gap between germline ends came to 13 bases. CDR3 bases: TGTGCCAGTAGTAGGATCGGACGGGCCGAGCAGTACTTC. Its translation is CASSRIGRAEQYF.

This clonotype was observed a handful of times. The V call is TRBV10-3, the J call TRBJ1-1; no clear D gene. The V end was cut by 2 bases, the J end by 6 bases, with 16 bases between. Per the germline V gene, CDR1 is ENHRY and CDR2 is SYGVKD. This CDR3 has 15 amino acids. The CDR3 nucleotides are TGTGCCATCAGTGAGCGGACCCGGGAGCGCGCTGAAGCTTTCTTT. Its protein is CAISERTRERAEAFF.

The rearrangement joins TRBV9 to TRBJ2-5; weak D call: TRBD2 (6 bases). Trimming pared 0 bases from V and 2 bases from J, leaving 11 bases between. CDR1 SGDLS and CDR2 YYNGEE come from the germline V gene. This CDR3 is 15 amino acids long. The CDR3 nucleotides read TGTGCCAGCAGCGTAGCGGCTAGCGTACAAGAGACCCAGTACTTC. It yields the protein CASSVAASVQETQYF.

The table lists this clonotype with a few counts. The chain joins TRBV20-1 to TRBJ1-2, with D uncertain. In germline, CDR1 is DFQATT, CDR2 SNEGSKA (reference sequence). V was trimmed by 4 bases and J by 1 base, leaving 7 bases between them. This CDR3 contains 12 residues. The CDR3 DNA reads TGCAGTGCTACACCCAATAACTATGGCTACACCTTC. Translating it yields CSATPNNYGYTF.

V is TRBV19 and J is TRBJ2-2; D remains ambiguous. This CDR3 contains 13 residues. Looked up from germline, CDR1 is LNHDA and CDR2 is SQIVND (reference sequence). The V gene lost 4 bases and the J gene lost 3 bases, with 6 bases spanning the gap. Here the CDR3 reads CASSTGYTGELFF. CDR3 coding DNA: TGTGCCAGTAGTACAGGTTACACCGGGGAGCTGTTTTTT.

This clonotype turned up a few times. The CDR3: CSAARGTDTQYF. DNA of the CDR3: TGCAGTGCGGCCCGCGGCACAGATACGCAGTATTTT. The chain recombines TRBV20-1 with TRBJ2-3; D is ambiguous. V was clipped by 6 bases and J by 1 base, with 8 bases between them. The CDR3 extends over 12 amino acids. In germline, CDR1 is DFQATT, CDR2 SNEGSKA (reference sequence).

The chain joins TRBV11-1 to TRBJ2-7, with 10 bases that match TRBD2. CDR1 SGHAT and CDR2 FQDESV come from the germline V gene (reference sequence). The CDR3 length is 15 residues. V was clipped by 4 bases and J by 12 bases; unmatched bases: 15. The CDR3 reads CASSSHRASGSVGYF. CDR3 sequence (DNA): TGTGCCAGCAGCTCCCACCGGGCTAGCGGGAGTGTCGGGTACTTC.

The genes are TRBV12-3 or TRBV12-4 and TRBJ2-3, with TRBD2 identical over 10 bases. CDR3 size: 16 residues. The V segment lost 5 bases and the J segment 5 bases; nucleotides outside the gene matches: 10. CDR3 region: CASSPSGLAWQDTQYF. The CDR3 DNA follows: TGTGCCAGCAGTCCCTCGGGACTAGCGTGGCAAGATACGCAGTATTTT.

This clonotype has just a few counts. The chain joins TRBV9 to TRBJ2-3; D is unclear. The CDR3 length is 15 residues. Trimming removed 0 bases from V and 1 base from J, with 9 bases in between. The germline gives CDR1 SGDLS, CDR2 YYNGEE. CDR3 residues: CASSVETERTDTQYF. The CDR3 coding sequence is TGTGCCAGCAGCGTAGAGACGGAGCGCACAGATACGCAGTATTTT.

The chain joins TRBV7-8 to TRBJ2-7; D is unclear. There are 14 residues in the CDR3. The V and J ends lost 2 bases and 6 bases respectively, with 14 bases between them. In germline, CDR1 is SGHVS, CDR2 FQNEAQ. The CDR3 here is CASSLTGRWGEQYF. The CDR3 nucleotides read TGTGCCAGCAGCTTAACCGGACGATGGGGCGAGCAGTACTTC.

This clonotype was picked up a small number of times. The chain employs TRBV9 and TRBJ1-2; TRBD1 matches at 10 bases. This CDR3 has 12 amino acids. V gave up 3 bases and J gave up 8 bases; unmatched junction bases: 1. Looked up from germline, CDR1 is SGDLS and CDR2 is YYNGEE. CDR3 region: CASSGTGGGYTF. CDR3 sequence (DNA): TGTGCCAGCAGCGGGACAGGGGGAGGCTACACCTTC.

This clonotype was counted only a few times. This rearrangement joins TRBV7-2 to TRBJ2-5; D is uncertain. Between the trimmed V and J ends, which lost 4 bases and 4 bases, there was a span of 13 bases. CDR3 size: 14 residues. Germline V gives CDR1 SGHTA, CDR2 FQGNSA. This CDR3 is CASSSRHSGETQYF. CDR3 bases: TGTGCCAGCAGCTCCCGACATTCGGGAGAGACCCAGTACTTC.

The table lists this clonotype with a count of one. DNA for the CDR3: TGCAGTGCTACCGCACTCTCTCGGACTAGCGGCTTATCTATCTCCTACGAGCAGTACTTC. Protein: CSATALSRTSGLSISYEQYF. The rearrangement uses TRBV20-1 and TRBJ2-7; 10 bases are shared with TRBD2. CDR1 is DFQATT and CDR2 is SNEGSKA in the germline V gene (reference sequence). V gave up 4 bases and J gave up 0 bases; unmatched junction bases: 21. This CDR3 has 20 amino acids.

There are a few counts of this clonotype. The J gene is TRBJ2-7, the V gene TRBV6-5, with TRBD1 identical over 7 bases. Germline V CDR1 and CDR2: MNHEY, SVGAGI. The length of the CDR3 is 14 residues. Trimming took 0 bases from V and 3 from J; bases not matched to a gene: 2. The CDR3 DNA reads as TGTGCCAGCAGTTACTCGACAGGGTACTACGAGCAGTACTTC. Translation: CASSYSTGYYEQYF.

There are many counts of this clonotype. The chain couples TRBV20-1 to TRBJ2-7; 9 bases match TRBD2. The CDR3 spans 15 residues. With 1 base clipped from V and 5 bases from J, the junction kept 9 bases outside the gene matches. Looked up from germline, CDR1 is DFQATT and CDR2 is SNEGSKA (reference sequence). The CDR3 spells CSARGNSGSYHEQYF. In DNA, the CDR3 is TGCAGTGCTAGAGGAAATAGCGGGAGTTACCACGAGCAGTACTTC.

The CDR3 DNA reads as TGTGCCAGCAGCGTAAACATAGGAACCTACGAGCAGTACTTC. Its translation: CASSVNIGTYEQYF. This rearrangement joins TRBV7-6 to TRBJ2-7; D is ambiguous. This CDR3 region has 14 residues. Germline CDR1 SGHVS, CDR2 FNYEAQ. Between the trimmed V and J ends, which lost 5 bases and 2 bases, there was a span of 13 bases.

Here the CDR3 DNA reads TGCAGCGTGAGACCGGGGCCCTACGAGCAGTACTTC. Its translation: CSVRPGPYEQYF. V usage is TRBV29-1 and J usage is TRBJ2-7, with D tentatively TRBD1 or TRBD2 (5 bases each). CDR1 and CDR2 from the germline V gene are SQVTM and ANQGSEA. Trimming removed 6 bases from V and 2 bases from J, with 11 bases in between. CDR3 length: 12 residues.

This clonotype has more than one count but fewer than ten. This chain uses TRBV7-2 with TRBJ2-1; 10 bases fit TRBD2. The CDR3 spans 16 residues. Trimming at V came to 1 base and at J to 7 bases, leaving 7 bases not matched to a gene. The germline V gene has CDR1 SGHTA and CDR2 FQGNSA. The CDR3 spells CASSLDSGRALNEQFF. CDR3 in DNA: TGTGCCAGCAGCTTAGACAGCGGGAGGGCCCTGAATGAGCAGTTCTTC.

This clonotype was detected only a few times. The rearrangement joins TRBV7-2 to TRBJ1-5, with a weak D call TRBD1 (6 bases). The CDR3 runs 13 residues. V was pared by 3 bases and J by 5 bases, with 8 bases between. Germline CDR1 is SGHTA and CDR2 is FQGNSA. CDR3 DNA: TGTGCCAGCAGCTTGGACAGCGATCAGCCCCAGCATTTT. This gives the protein CASSLDSDQPQHF.